This TCR beta chain appears in the sequencing data of a study of Ad26.COV2.S vaccination and SARS-CoV-2 variants. Specified treatment: 19 received Ad26.COV2.S at low or high dose, single or two shots; 5 received placebo; per-sample allocation not given. The samples date from day 63 after the first vaccine or placebo injection. The repertoire was sequenced with immunoSEQ multiplex PCR; TCRdb's copy has only in-frame clones and lacks some. The repertoire holds about 410,000 clones, with around nine tenths as singletons. The V and J ends lost 1 base and 6 bases, in that order; junction bases with no gene match: 3. Germline V lookup: CDR1 SGDLS, CDR2 YYNGEE. This CDR3 has 14 amino acids.

The V gene is TRBV9, the J gene TRBJ2-7; 11 nucleotides align to TRBD2. The sequences come from peripheral blood, collected in a trial of Ad26.COV2.S vaccine versus placebo. This clonotype was sampled from a person aged 18-65 years who received the Ad26.COV2.S COVID-19 vaccine or a placebo. CDR3 loop: CASSVLAGGSEQYF. DNA for the CDR3: TGTGCCAGCAGCGTACTAGCGGGGGGATCCGAGCAGTACTTC.